This T cell receptor (beta chain) derives from a study of blood T cells in healthy people across ages. A word on this clonotype: At one end, the junction sequence differs from germline, possibly due to a read error.

Then a second PCR, running roughly 7 to 11 cycles, was carried out with a sample-barcoded 5' primer and a J-beta primer mix. MiXCR, applied by TCRdb to the 5' RACE reads, yields one record per CDR3 protein. The sample consists of 800,000 or so distinct CDR3 sequences, roughly 25% of them appearing once. This CDR3 is built from 15 residues. These same records also appear under a second study, on T cells of mothers and their children.

Source material: blood. This sequence joins TRBV12-3 or TRBV12-4 and TRBJ2-7; D may be TRBD1 (6 bases). The receptor was isolated from a boy aged 5-17 years in good health. Written as DNA, the CDR3 is TGTGCCAGCAGTTTGACAGGTTATCCCTCCCACGAGCAGTACTTC. Its protein is CASSLTGYPSHEQYF.